These 2 T cell receptor beta chains came from one sample sequenced in a study of blood T cell repertoires in COVID-19. Here immunoSEQ multiplex PCR was the method, and the copy in TCRdb shows in-frame clones only, minus some. The sample yields hundreds of thousands of clones, about 86% seen once. What was sequenced was peripheral blood. The source is a woman aged 45 to 65 with acute or convalescent COVID-19.

The V call is TRBV5-1, the J call TRBJ1-3; TRBD1 might be the D (5 bases). Germline assignment: CDR1 SGHRS and CDR2 YFSETQ. V lost 0 bases and J lost 7, with 5 bases in between. CDR3 length: 12 amino acids. In DNA form, the CDR3 reads TGCGCCAGCAGCTTGGAGGGGAACACCATATATTTT. It codes for CASSLEGNTIYF.

For the CDR3, the DNA is TGTGCCAGCAGTTTTCGTGTGGCGGGAGGGCCGCCTGAGCAGTTCTTC. As protein: CASSFRVAGGPPEQFF. The chain recombines TRBV27 with TRBJ2-1, with TRBD2 matching 9 bases. Germline V gene lookup returns CDR1 MNHEY and CDR2 SMNVEV (reference sequence). CDR3 length: 16 amino acids. The trim removed 3 bases at V and 9 bases at J, leaving 12 bases unmatched.